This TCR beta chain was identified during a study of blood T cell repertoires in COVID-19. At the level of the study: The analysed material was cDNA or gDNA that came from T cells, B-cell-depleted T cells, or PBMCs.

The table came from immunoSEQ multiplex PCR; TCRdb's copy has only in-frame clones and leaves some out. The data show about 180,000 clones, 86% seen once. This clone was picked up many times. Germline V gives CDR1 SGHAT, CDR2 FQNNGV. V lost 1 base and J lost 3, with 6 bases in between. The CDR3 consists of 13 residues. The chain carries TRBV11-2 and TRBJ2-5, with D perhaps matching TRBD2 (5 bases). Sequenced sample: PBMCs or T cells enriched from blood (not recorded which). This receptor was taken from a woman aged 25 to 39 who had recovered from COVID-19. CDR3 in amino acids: CASSLGEKETQYF. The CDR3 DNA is TGTGCCAGCAGCTTAGGGGAGAAAGAGACCCAGTACTTC. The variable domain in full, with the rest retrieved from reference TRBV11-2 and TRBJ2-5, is EAGVAQSPRYKIIEKRQSVAFWCNPISGHATLYWYQQILGQGPKLLIQFQNNGVVDDSQLPKDRFSAERLKGVDSTLKIQPAKLEDSAVYLCASSLGEKETQYFGPGTRLLVL.